This T cell receptor beta chain is drawn from a study of cytomegalovirus exposure and HLA in healthy donors. Study-level information: Researchers found that just over 80% of under 450 genotyped donors fell within the Caucasian-associated ancestry cluster.

13 Jbeta primers and 60 Vbeta primers were used for the PCR. The data were produced by immunoSEQ multiplex PCR, yet TCRdb's version contains in-frame clones alone and is incomplete. The sample has about 190,000 clones, more than 65% seen once; the top ten hold 3.4%. The germline V and J ends were trimmed by 5 bases and 4 bases, with 11 bases remaining between them. There are 14 residues in the CDR3. Germline lookup yields CDR1 SGHTA and CDR2 FQGTGA. As for this clone: Its antigen is undetermined.

Broader study findings: Productive rates of about 90% or about 30% were seen for most TCR beta V segments in an earlier analysis. Later analysis demonstrated an association between a missense DCLRE1C variant and TCR beta V- and J-gene trimming.

The rearrangement uses TRBV7-3 and TRBJ2-2; D is perhaps TRBD1 (6 bases). Input material: PBMCs. The TCR was taken from a man in his forties or fifties in good health and CMV-seropositive. The CDR3 DNA sequence: TGTGCCAGCAGCCTACAGGGTTTCACCGGGGAGCTGTTTTTT. Residues: CASSLQGFTGELFF. Full variable domain (remainder filled in from reference TRBV7-3 and TRBJ2-2): GAGVSQTPSNKVTEKGKYVELRCDPISGHTALYWYRQSLGQGPEFLIYFQGTGAADDSGLPNDRFFAVRPEGSVSTLKIQRTERGDSAVYLCASSLQGFTGELFFGEGSRLTVL.